The TCR beta chain under discussion was sequenced for a study of T cells in Graves' hyperthyroidism and ophthalmopathy. Points from the study as a whole: Model output signaled ophthalmopathy a median approximately six months ahead of onset. Blood samples included most of the expanded thyroid clonotypes exceeding 0.001.

Researchers amplified the TCR beta CDR3 regions from RNA transcripts. HTBI primers were employed in a first-round RT-PCR of the TCR CDR3. MiXCR, applied by TCRdb to the multiplex PCR reads, yields one record per CDR3 protein. The sample has roughly 510,000 distinct CDR3 sequences; 46% are singletons. This clonotype was recorded many times. Its antigen remains unknown. Diagnosis rested on symptoms, serum thyroxine and TRAb, thyroid ultrasound, and orbital computed tomography. The CDR3 length is 15 residues. V gave up 5 bases and J gave up 9 bases; unmatched junction bases: 8. Sequenced: peripheral blood or thyroid tissue (not recorded which). The sequence derives from an adult woman with Graves' disease, either hyperthyroidism or ophthalmopathy (not recorded which). The chain combines TRBV12-3 or TRBV12-4 with TRBJ1-6, with TRBD1 matching over 9 bases. CDR3 DNA: TGTGCCAGCAGTCCACAGGGGGCGATTCGTTCACCCCTCCACTTT. Its protein is CASSPQGAIRSPLHF.